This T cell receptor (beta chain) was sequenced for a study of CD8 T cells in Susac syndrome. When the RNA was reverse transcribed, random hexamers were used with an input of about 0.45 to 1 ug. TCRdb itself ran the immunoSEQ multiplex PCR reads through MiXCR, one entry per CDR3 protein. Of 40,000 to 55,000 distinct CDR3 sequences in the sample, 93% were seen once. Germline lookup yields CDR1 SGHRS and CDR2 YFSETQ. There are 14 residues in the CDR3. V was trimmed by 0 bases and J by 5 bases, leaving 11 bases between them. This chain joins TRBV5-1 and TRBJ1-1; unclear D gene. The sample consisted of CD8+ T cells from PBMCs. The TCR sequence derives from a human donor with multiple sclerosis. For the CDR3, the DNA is TGCGCCAGCAGCTTGGCCGGCGGTAGAACTGAAGCTTTCTTT. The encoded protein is CASSLAGGRTEAFF.